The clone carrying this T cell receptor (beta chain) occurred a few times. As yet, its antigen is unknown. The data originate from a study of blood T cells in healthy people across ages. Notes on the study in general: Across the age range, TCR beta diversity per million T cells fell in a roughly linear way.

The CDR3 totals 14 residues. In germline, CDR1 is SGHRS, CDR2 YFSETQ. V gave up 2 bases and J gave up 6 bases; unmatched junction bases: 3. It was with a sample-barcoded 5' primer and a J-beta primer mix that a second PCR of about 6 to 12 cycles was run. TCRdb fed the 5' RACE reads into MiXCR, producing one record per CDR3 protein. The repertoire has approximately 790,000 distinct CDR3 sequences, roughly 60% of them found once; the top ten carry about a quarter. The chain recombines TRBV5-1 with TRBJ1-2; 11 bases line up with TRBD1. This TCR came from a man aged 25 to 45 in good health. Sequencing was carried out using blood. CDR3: CASSLGQGADGYTF. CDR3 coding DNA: TGCGCCAGCAGCTTAGGACAGGGGGCGGATGGCTACACCTTC.